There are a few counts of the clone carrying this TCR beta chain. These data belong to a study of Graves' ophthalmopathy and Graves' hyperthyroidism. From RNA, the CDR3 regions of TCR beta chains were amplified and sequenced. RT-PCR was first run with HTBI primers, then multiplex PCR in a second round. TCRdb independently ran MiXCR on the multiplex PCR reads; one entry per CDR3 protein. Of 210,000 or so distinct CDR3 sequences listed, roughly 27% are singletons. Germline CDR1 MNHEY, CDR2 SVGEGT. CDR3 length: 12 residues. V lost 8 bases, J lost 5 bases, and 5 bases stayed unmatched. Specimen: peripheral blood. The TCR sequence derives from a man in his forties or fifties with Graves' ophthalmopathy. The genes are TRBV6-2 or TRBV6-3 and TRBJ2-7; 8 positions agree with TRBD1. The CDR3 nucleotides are TGTGCCAGCTCCCCGGACAGGGACGAGCAGTACTTC. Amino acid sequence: CASSPDRDEQYF.